This TCR beta chain was sequenced for a study of blood T cells in healthy people across ages (dated by TCRdb to the mid-2010s). Looking at the study overall: Template switching captured roughly one uniquely barcoded TCR beta cDNA molecule per two T cells in model experiments. Using deep sequencing normalized with unique cDNA molecular identifiers, the study measured how TCR beta repertoire diversity changes with age. Four age groups were formed from the donors: young (average roughly 15 years), middle-aged (less than 40), aged (62) and long-lived (82). Donors of different ages were randomly distributed across sequencing lanes to avoid experimental bias. The study analyzed two additional independent replicas of 1 million unique cDNA reads from the same blood draw for two donors, one aged 18 to 30 and one aged 80 or older.

Overall study outcomes, separate from this receptor: Bulk unsorted PBMC profiling prevented conclusive comparison of naive and antigen-experienced compartments. Donor CMV infection status was unknown, potentially confounding age-related changes in expanded clonotypes. Estimates of total diversity based on one million sequenced T cells were regarded as lower bounds and as underestimates. Observed TCR beta diversity per million T cells fell roughly linearly with age, and a significant reduction was already apparent by age roughly 40. There was a strong correlation between observed TCR beta diversity and the percentage of naive T cells measured by flow cytometry. Compared with the aged group, the long-lived group had more naive CD4+ T cells, fewer expanded clones and increased TCR diversity, suggesting age selection.

As to this clonotype: This clone's antigen is unknown. At one end, the junction sequence differs from germline, possibly due to a read error.

Library generation was performed with 5' RACE. Reads for this sample came from an Illumina HiSeq 2500. The second PCR ran for about 6 to 11 cycles and used a J-beta primer mix along with a sample-barcoded 5' primer. A unique molecular identifier was introduced onto each TCR beta cDNA molecule by a template-switch 5' adaptor carrying 12 random nucleotides. Each sample yielded at least 2.5 million CDR3-containing paired-end reads. First-strand cDNA was synthesized from all RNA with the Mint cDNA synthesis kit, primed by a TRBC-specific oligonucleotide. All cDNA was treated with uracil-DNA glycosylase and then went through a first 18-cycle PCR with the universal primers M1SS and BC2_uni_R. The study's processing was this. Normalization of each sample was performed by random selection of 1 million high-quality reads, each carrying a distinct molecular identifier. Instead of being binned into consensus sequences, reads that shared molecular identifiers were thrown out. CDR3 identification, clonotype clustering and error correction used MiTCR with a Q25 quality threshold and the strictest error-elimination algorithm. Lower-bound total TCR beta diversity was estimated with a nonparametric unseen species model using Euler transformation. TCRdb applied fastp at Q25 and MiXCR to the public reads, then kept only in-frame beta chains. Rows are combined by CDR3 protein, so each entry shows the most common genes and DNA. The authors' filters were not applied to this entry. For this sample the table gives about 1.8 million distinct CDR3 sequences, of which just under 50% were detected only once. Of the sample, 2.1% falls within the top ten clones.

The 40 or so donors, aged about 6 to 95 years, were systemically healthy Caucasian individuals from Russia. Ten milliliters of peripheral blood were drawn from each donor into EDTA-treated Vacutainer tubes. PBMCs were isolated by Ficoll-Paque density-gradient centrifugation, with at least 7 million obtained per sample. Total RNA, at least 6 micrograms per sample, was extracted from PBMCs with Trizol reagent. For every donor, an aliquot of PBMCs went through flow cytometry to measure the percentages of naive CD45RAhigh/CD27high T cells. The clonotype comes from a woman between 40 and 50 years old in good health. The material sequenced was blood.

The DNA sequence is as follows: TGTGCCAGCAGACCCCTCACCAGGGAAGAGGCCCAGTACTTC. Its translation reads: CASRPLTREEAQYF. The chain joins TRBV27 to TRBJ2-5; the D gene is perhaps TRBD1, from 5 matching bases. The CDR3 starts with the cysteine, ends with the phenylalanine, and has 14 residues. Kept here is only the CDR3 DNA, which spans 42 bases and is read in frame from base 1. Per the germline V gene (reference sequence), MNHEY is the CDR1 and SMNVEV is the CDR2.